Following are 31 T cell receptor beta chains from one sample sequenced in a study of blood T cell repertoires in COVID-19. Sequencing was performed with immunoSEQ multiplex PCR; in TCRdb, only in-frame clones are kept and a portion is missing. The data hold 45,000 to 65,000 clones, with 65% to 85% observed a single time. Sequencing used peripheral blood. The receptor set was obtained from a woman older than 75 with COVID-19, enrolled during active disease.

This clone was recorded only once. The chain employs TRBV28 and TRBJ2-7; TRBD1 might be the D (6 bases). The germline gives CDR1 MDHEN, CDR2 SYDVKM. The V end lost 5 bases, the J end lost 4 bases, and 15 bases lay between the germline ends. The CDR3 loop spans 14 amino acids. The CDR3 reads CASSRQGLRYEQYF. The DNA of the CDR3 is TGTGCCAGCAGTCGTCAGGGGTTGAGGTACGAGCAGTACTTC.

This chain connects TRBV5-4 to TRBJ1-2, with D possibly matching TRBD1 (5 bases). The V end was cut by 4 bases, the J end by 8 bases, with 18 bases between. The CDR3 has 14 amino acids. The germline CDR1 and CDR2 sequences are SGHNT and YYREEE (reference sequence). The CDR3 here is CASSTRTGEDGYTF. CDR3 sequence (DNA): TGTGCCAGCAGCACTCGGACGGGGGAGGACGGCTACACCTTC.

This clone was observed once. The chain joins TRBV7-3 to TRBJ2-5, with TRBD2 matching 13 bases. The CDR3 loop spans 15 amino acids. V shed 3 bases and J 4 bases; nucleotides not matched to a gene: 2. In germline, CDR1 is SGHTA, CDR2 FQGTGA. The CDR3 DNA follows: TGTGCCAGCAGCTTCGGGACTAGCGGGGTAGAGACCCAGTACTTC. Translated, it gives CASSFGTSGVETQYF. The whole variable domain, filled in from reference TRBV7-3 and TRBJ2-5, reads GAGVSQTPSNKVTEKGKYVELRCDPISGHTALYWYRQSLGQGPEFLIYFQGTGAADDSGLPNDRFFAVRPEGSVSTLKIQRTERGDSAVYLCASSFGTSGVETQYFGPGTRLLVL.

The chain has TRBV18 and TRBJ2-4; 8 positions match TRBD1. CDR3 size: 17 residues. Germline V gene lookup returns CDR1 KGHSH and CDR2 LQKENI. The ends lost 2 bases at V and 0 bases at J; junction bases unmatched: 6. CDR3 in amino acids: CASSPLGQGAAKNIQYF. CDR3 nucleotides: TGTGCCAGCTCACCATTAGGGCAGGGGGCAGCCAAAAACATTCAGTACTTC.

This rearrangement joins TRBV29-1 to TRBJ1-2; 8 bases fit TRBD1. The V gene's germline CDR1 is SQVTM and CDR2 ANQGSEA. The junction had 8 bases not matched to a gene; V was cut back by 7 bases and J by 4 bases. This CDR3 contains 13 residues. CDR3 bases: TGCAGCGGTGAGGACAGGGCTTCCTATGGCTACACCTTC. Encoded protein: CSGEDRASYGYTF.

This chain connects TRBV7-9 to TRBJ2-1; TRBD2 matches at 9 bases. The V gene end was trimmed by 1 base and the J gene end by 9 bases; junction bases not matched to a gene: 7. Germline-derived CDR1 and CDR2 are SEHNR and FQNEAQ (reference sequence). The CDR3 length is 15 residues. The CDR3 nucleotides read TGTGCCAGCAGCTTAGGGGCGGGAGGGCCCGGTGAGCAGTTCTTC. This gives the protein CASSLGAGGPGEQFF.

J is TRBJ2-4 and V is TRBV27; no firm D call. The CDR3 extends over 15 amino acids. CDR1 and CDR2 (germline): MNHEY, SMNVEV (reference sequence). V lost 0 bases to trimming and J lost 8 bases, with 14 bases between them. This chain's CDR3 is CASSLSSQASYIQYF. CDR3 bases: TGTGCCAGCAGTTTATCGTCACAAGCGTCATACATTCAGTACTTC.

The chain is built from TRBV4-2 and TRBJ2-1, with TRBD2 matching over 8 bases. Per germline, CDR1 LGHNA and CDR2 YNFKEQ. CDR3 size: 15 residues. V was clipped by 6 bases and J by 2 bases; unmatched bases: 6. The CDR3 spells CASSRSGTTYNEQFF. In DNA, the CDR3 is TGTGCCAGCAGTCGTAGCGGGACAACCTACAATGAGCAGTTCTTC.

This chain connects TRBV3-1 (or the pseudogene TRBV3-2) to TRBJ1-2; tentatively, D is TRBD1 (6 bases). Germline CDR1 LGHDT, CDR2 YNNKEL (reference sequence). The CDR3 length is 20 residues. The V gene lost 1 base and the J gene lost 0 bases, with 24 bases spanning the gap. The CDR3 DNA reads as TGTGCCAGCAGCCAAGTACCCAATCGGGGGGGGACATCTTCTAACTATGGCTACACCTTC. Its protein is CASSQVPNRGGTSSNYGYTF.

This clone was found once. V and J are TRBV7-9 and TRBJ2-3, with a weak D call TRBD2 (6 bases). Germline-derived CDR1 and CDR2 are SEHNR and FQNEAQ (reference sequence). The V end lost 1 base, the J end lost 1 base, and 9 bases lay between the germline ends. CDR3 length: 15 residues. The CDR3, as DNA: TGTGCCAGCAGCTTAGTGCGGGGTGGCACAGATACGCAGTATTTT. It translates to CASSLVRGGTDTQYF.

This clone showed up just once. The V call is TRBV6-6, the J call TRBJ2-1; the match to TRBD2 covers 7 bases. The CDR3 extends over 17 amino acids. CDR1 is MNHNY, CDR2 SVGAGI, per germline (reference sequence). V trimming: 5 bases; J trimming: 0 bases; junction bases outside the gene matches: 10. As DNA, the CDR3 is TGTGCCAGCAGTCCTCCCGCGGGAGTGAGCTCCTACAATGAGCAGTTCTTC. It encodes CASSPPAGVSSYNEQFF.

The chain has TRBV2 and TRBJ2-2; 9 bases agree with TRBD1. This CDR3 is 14 amino acids long. Germline CDR1 SNHLY, CDR2 FYNNEI. Germline trimming cut 9 bases from V and 4 bases from J; bases unmatched to any gene: 6. Here the CDR3 DNA reads TGTGCCAGACAGGGGGCGGTCGCCACCGGGGAGCTGTTTTTT. Its translation: CARQGAVATGELFF.

The rearrangement joins TRBV14 to TRBJ1-3; D unresolved. Germline CDR1 is SGHDN and CDR2 is FVKESK. The CDR3 spans 17 residues. The V end lost 4 bases, the J end lost 0 bases, and 16 bases lay between the germline ends. The CDR3 region is CASSRPQSTSSGNTIYF. In DNA form, the CDR3 reads TGTGCCAGCAGCCGCCCCCAGTCTACTAGCTCTGGAAACACCATATATTTT.

V usage is TRBV5-4 and J usage is TRBJ2-5; 10 bases match TRBD2. CDR1 SGHNT and CDR2 YYREEE come from the germline V gene (reference sequence). The CDR3 is made up of 16 amino acids. J lost 4 bases, V lost 2 bases, and 8 bases had no gene match. The CDR3 loop is CASSLAGGPSRETQYF. The CDR3 bases are TGTGCCAGCAGCTTAGCGGGAGGGCCCTCGCGAGAGACCCAGTACTTC.

The J gene is TRBJ2-2, the V gene TRBV9; 7 nucleotides agree with TRBD1. Germline V CDR1 and CDR2: SGDLS, YYNGEE. This CDR3 has 14 residues. The V segment lost 4 bases and the J segment 4 bases; nucleotides outside the gene matches: 4. CDR3 nucleotide sequence: TGTGCCAGCAGCCCGACAGGGACCACCGGGGAGCTGTTTTTT. This codes for CASSPTGTTGELFF.

Worth noting for this clone: At one boundary the junction diverges from the germline segment, which might be a read error. This chain connects TRBV7-7 to TRBJ2-7; 11 bases fit TRBD1. The CDR3 contains 14 residues. Germline V gene sequence: CDR1 SSHAT, CDR2 FNYEAQ (reference sequence). The CDR3 DNA reads as TGTGCTAGCAGCCCAGGACAGGGGGCGGGAGAGCAGTACTTC. Amino acids: CASSPGQGAGEQYF.

A single count supports this clone. V and J are TRBV18 and TRBJ2-5; 10 nucleotides line up with TRBD2. Germline CDR1 and CDR2: KGHSH and LQKENI. The CDR3 has 16 amino acids. V was pared by 0 bases and J by 8 bases, with 9 bases of the junction left unmatched. CDR3 region: CASSPPSSGSRETQYF. In nucleotides, the CDR3 is TGTGCCAGCTCACCACCGTCTAGCGGGAGTCGGGAAACCCAGTACTTC.

The chain employs TRBV5-1 and TRBJ2-4, with 7 bases that match TRBD2. The CDR3 extends over 13 amino acids. The germline gives CDR1 SGHRS, CDR2 YFSETQ. V trimming: 3 bases; J trimming: 9 bases; junction bases outside the gene matches: 6. The CDR3 reads CASSYSGEGIQYF. CDR3 nucleotide sequence: TGCGCCAGCAGCTACTCCGGGGAGGGCATTCAGTACTTC.

J is TRBJ1-5 and V is TRBV3-1 (or the pseudogene TRBV3-2); no reliable D call. Germline CDR1 is LGHDT and CDR2 is YNNKEL (reference sequence). Trimming stripped 3 bases from V and 0 bases from J, with 12 bases between. The CDR3 loop spans 16 amino acids. In DNA form, the CDR3 reads TGTGCCAGCAGCCAGGGAGTGACATTTAGCAATCAGCCCCAGCATTTT. Protein sequence: CASSQGVTFSNQPQHF.

The rearrangement uses TRBV2 and TRBJ2-4; no reliable D call. V lost 8 bases and J 3 bases, leaving 5 bases between the germline ends. CDR3 length: 11 residues. The V gene's germline CDR1 is SNHLY and CDR2 FYNNEI. The CDR3 region has the DNA TGTGCCAGCGCTATCAAAAACATTCAGTACTTC. Residues: CASAIKNIQYF.

The chain has TRBV4-1 and TRBJ2-7, with 7 positions matching TRBD1. CDR3 length: 16 residues. Losses at the gene ends were 2 bases for V and 0 bases for J; bases not matched to a gene: 7. CDR1 is MGHRA, CDR2 YSYEKL, per germline. The CDR3 here is CASSQTTGASSYEQYF. CDR3 coding DNA: TGCGCCAGCAGCCAAACTACAGGGGCCAGCTCCTACGAGCAGTACTTC.

This clone was counted only a few times. This chain uses TRBV12-5 with TRBJ2-2, with 8 bases fitting TRBD2. From germline, CDR1 is LGHNT and CDR2 FRNRAP. V gave up 5 bases and J gave up 5 bases; unmatched junction bases: 13. The CDR3 spans 17 residues. The DNA of the CDR3 is TGTGCTAGTGGTCCCCAGTTGTTAGCGGGGAGTACCGGGGAGCTGTTTTTT. This gives the protein CASGPQLLAGSTGELFF.

In this sample, this clone turned up once. The genes are TRBV10-3 and TRBJ1-1; tentatively, D is TRBD1 (5 bases). This CDR3 comprises 16 residues. Per the germline V gene, CDR1 is ENHRY and CDR2 is SYGVKD. V lost 0 bases and J lost 6, with 17 bases in between. Written as DNA, the CDR3 is TGTGCCATCAGTGAGTCCCCCCTGGGAGGGACGTCTGAAGCTTTCTTT. Amino acids: CAISESPLGGTSEAFF.

CDR3 region: CATSGTTGGVGTDTQYF. The CDR3 nucleotides read TGTGCCACCAGTGGTACTACCGGGGGGGTGGGGACAGATACGCAGTATTTT. The V and J genes are TRBV24-1 and TRBJ2-3; 8 nucleotides agree with TRBD2. The length of the CDR3 is 17 residues. Unmatched junction bases numbered 12, after V lost 5 bases and J lost 3 bases. In germline, CDR1 is KGHDR, CDR2 SFDVKD.

CDR3 protein: CASSASSFEQYF. For the CDR3, the DNA is TGCGCCAGCAGTGCTTCTAGTTTCGAGCAGTACTTC. V gene TRBV10-1 combines with J gene TRBJ2-7, with D unresolved. The V gene lost 4 bases and the J gene lost 6 bases, with 10 bases spanning the gap. CDR3 size: 12 residues. Per germline, CDR1 WNHNN and CDR2 SYGVQD (reference sequence).

The CDR3 DNA follows: TGTGCCAGCAGGGCTAGCGGGAGTCGGTCCTACAATGAGCAGTTCTTC. It yields the protein CASRASGSRSYNEQFF. The rearrangement joins TRBV3-1 (or the pseudogene TRBV3-2) to TRBJ2-1, with TRBD2 matching over 10 bases. V gave up 6 bases and J gave up 1 base; unmatched junction bases: 6. Germline CDR1 reads LGHDT; CDR2 reads YNNKEL (reference sequence). This CDR3 is 16 amino acids long.

The rearrangement joins TRBV27 to TRBJ1-5; the D is unclear. The CDR3 contains 19 residues. Germline loops: CDR1 MNHEY, CDR2 SMNVEV (reference sequence). V was cut by 1 base and J by 0 bases, with 19 bases left in between. This CDR3 is CASSLYRLTPSNSNQPQHF. The CDR3 DNA follows: TGTGCCAGCAGTTTATACCGATTGACACCCAGCAATAGCAATCAGCCCCAGCATTTT.

V and J are TRBV18 and TRBJ2-1, with 8 bases fitting TRBD1. Losses at the gene ends were 5 bases for V and 4 bases for J; bases not matched to a gene: 7. Per germline, CDR1 KGHSH and CDR2 LQKENI. This CDR3 has 15 residues. CDR3 coding DNA: TGTGCCAGCTCAAAAGGACAGGGTTCATACAATGAGCAGTTCTTC. Translated: CASSKGQGSYNEQFF.

The rearrangement uses TRBV21-1 and TRBJ2-2; no DNA check was done on the table's D call, TRBD1. TRBV21-1 is listed as a pseudogene. The CDR3 sequence is 12 residues long. The DNA of the CDR3 is TGTGCCAGGGACAGGAACACCGGGGAGCTGTTTTTT. It specifies CARDRNTGELFF.

The chain recombines TRBV7-6 with TRBJ1-5; D not resolved. Germline CDR1 reads SGHVS; CDR2 reads FNYEAQ. Trimming stripped 5 bases from V and 0 bases from J, with 17 bases between. The CDR3 totals 17 residues. The CDR3 region is CASSQASGGYSNQPQHF. CDR3 DNA sequence: TGTGCCAGCAGCCAGGCCAGCGGTGGTTATAGCAATCAGCCCCAGCATTTT. The entire variable domain, with the rest obtained from reference TRBV7-6 and TRBJ1-5, is as follows: GAGVSQSPRYKVTKRGQDVALRCDPISGHVSLYWYRQALGQGPEFLTYFNYEAQQDKSGLPNDRFSAERPEGSISTLTIQRTEQRDSAMYRCASSQASGGYSNQPQHFGDGTRLSIL.

This CDR3 is CASSPNSNRKTDTQYF. Written as DNA, the CDR3 is TGTGCCAGCAGCCCCAATAGCAACAGGAAGACAGATACGCAGTATTTT. The chain couples TRBV7-9 to TRBJ2-3, with D possibly TRBD1 on 5 matching bases. V lost 5 bases to trimming and J lost 3 bases, with 18 bases between them. In germline, CDR1 is SEHNR, CDR2 FQNEAQ (reference sequence). The CDR3 is made up of 16 amino acids.